This T cell receptor beta chain is drawn from a study of sequential checkpoint blockade in melanoma. For the study at large: Arm A got nivolumab then ipilimumab; arm B the reverse, 1:1. After both sequences, patients received maintenance nivolumab.

This clone is deemed medium-sized. Assay: immunoSEQ multiplex PCR; the TCRdb copy retains only in-frame clones and omits some. The sample comprises about 17,000 clones, approximately 72% of which are singletons, and about a fifth rests with the top ten. The CDR3 runs to 13 residues. Germline V CDR1 and CDR2: MRHNA, SNTAGT. V was pared by 4 bases and J by 5 bases, with 9 bases between. Treatment specified: randomized to nivolumab then ipilimumab (arm A) or the reverse (arm B). No patient had prior DNA-damaging chemotherapy. Live CD3+CD8+ CD19− CD56− cells were sorted from PBMCs. The receptor was derived from a human donor with melanoma. The material was CD8+ T cells sorted from blood (inferred from file names), obtained from a patient given nivolumab and ipilimumab in sequence. V usage is TRBV6-4 and J usage is TRBJ2-1; no clear D gene. CDR3 sequence: CASSVSGNNEQFF. The DNA of the CDR3 is TGTGCCAGCAGTGTATCGGGTAACAATGAGCAGTTCTTC.